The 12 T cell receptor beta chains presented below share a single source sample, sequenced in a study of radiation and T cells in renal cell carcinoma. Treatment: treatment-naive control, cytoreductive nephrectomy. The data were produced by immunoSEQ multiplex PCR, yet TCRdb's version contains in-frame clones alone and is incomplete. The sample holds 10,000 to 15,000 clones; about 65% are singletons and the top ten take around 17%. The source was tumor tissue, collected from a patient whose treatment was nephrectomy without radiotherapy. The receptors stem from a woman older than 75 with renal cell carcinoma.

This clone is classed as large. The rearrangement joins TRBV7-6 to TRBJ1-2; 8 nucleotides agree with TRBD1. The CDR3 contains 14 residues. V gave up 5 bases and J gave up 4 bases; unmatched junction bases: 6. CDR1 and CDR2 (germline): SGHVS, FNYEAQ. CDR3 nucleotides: TGTGCCAGCAGCCAAGGACAGGGCCGCTATGGCTACACCTTC. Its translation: CASSQGQGRYGYTF.

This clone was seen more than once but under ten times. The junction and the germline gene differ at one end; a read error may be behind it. The CDR3 loop reads CASSFYNSPLHF. The CDR3 nucleotides read TGTGCCAGCAGTTTCTATAATTCACCCCTCCACTTT. The chain recombines TRBV5-1 with TRBJ1-6; D not certain. The CDR3 contains 12 residues. The germline V gene encodes CDR1 SGHRS and CDR2 YFSETQ. The whole variable domain, remainder taken from reference TRBV5-1 and TRBJ1-6, is KAGVTQTPRYLIKTRGQQVTLSCSPISGHRSVSWYQQTPGQGLQFLFEYFSETQRNKGNFPGRFSGRQFSNSRSEMNVSTLELGDSALYLCASSFYNSPLHFGNGTRLTVT.

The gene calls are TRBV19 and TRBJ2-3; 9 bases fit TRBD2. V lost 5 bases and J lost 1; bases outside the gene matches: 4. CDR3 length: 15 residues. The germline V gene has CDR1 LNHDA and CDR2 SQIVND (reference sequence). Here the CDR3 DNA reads TGTGCCAGTAGTTCTAGCGGGGTGGGCACAGATACGCAGTATTTT. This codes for CASSSSGVGTDTQYF.

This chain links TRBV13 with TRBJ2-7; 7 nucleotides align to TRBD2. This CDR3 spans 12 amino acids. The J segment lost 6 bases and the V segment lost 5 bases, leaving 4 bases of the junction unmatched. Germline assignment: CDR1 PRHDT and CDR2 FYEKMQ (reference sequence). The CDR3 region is CASSSPGGEQYF. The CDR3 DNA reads TGTGCCAGCAGCAGCCCGGGGGGCGAGCAGTACTTC.

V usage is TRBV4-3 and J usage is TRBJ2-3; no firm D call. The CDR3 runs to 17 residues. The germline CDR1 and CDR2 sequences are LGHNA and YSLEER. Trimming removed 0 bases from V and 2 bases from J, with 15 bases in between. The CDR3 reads CASSQDRPGTITDTQYF. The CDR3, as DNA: TGCGCCAGCAGCCAAGATCGGCCGGGCACTATCACAGATACGCAGTATTTT.

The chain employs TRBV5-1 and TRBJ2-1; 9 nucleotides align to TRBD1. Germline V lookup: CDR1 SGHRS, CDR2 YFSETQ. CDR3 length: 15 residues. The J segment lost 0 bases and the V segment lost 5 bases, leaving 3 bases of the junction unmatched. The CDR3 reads CASRTGGGSYNEQFF. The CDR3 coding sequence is TGCGCCAGCAGGACAGGGGGTGGCTCCTACAATGAGCAGTTCTTC.

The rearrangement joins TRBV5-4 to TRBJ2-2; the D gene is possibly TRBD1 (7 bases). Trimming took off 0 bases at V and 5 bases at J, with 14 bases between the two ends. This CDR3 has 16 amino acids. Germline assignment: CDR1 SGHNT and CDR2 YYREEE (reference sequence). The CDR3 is CASSLGDREVTGELFF. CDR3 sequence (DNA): TGTGCCAGCAGCTTGGGAGACAGGGAGGTAACCGGGGAGCTGTTTTTT.

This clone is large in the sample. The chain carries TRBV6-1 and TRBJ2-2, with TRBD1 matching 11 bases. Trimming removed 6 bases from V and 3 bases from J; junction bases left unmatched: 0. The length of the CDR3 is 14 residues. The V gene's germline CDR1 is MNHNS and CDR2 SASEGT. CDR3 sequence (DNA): TGTGCCAGCAGGGGACAGGGGGACACCGGGGAGCTGTTTTTT. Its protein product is CASRGQGDTGELFF.

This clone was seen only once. CDR3 sequence reads: CASRGGAYGYTF. CDR3 DNA: TGCGCCAGCCGAGGGGGCGCCTATGGCTACACCTTC. The chain joins TRBV10-2 to TRBJ1-2, with 7 positions matching TRBD1. CDR3 length equals 12 residues. Germline V gene sequence: CDR1 WSHSY, CDR2 SAAADI. V shed 8 bases, J shed 4 bases, and the junction held 4 bases outside the gene matches.

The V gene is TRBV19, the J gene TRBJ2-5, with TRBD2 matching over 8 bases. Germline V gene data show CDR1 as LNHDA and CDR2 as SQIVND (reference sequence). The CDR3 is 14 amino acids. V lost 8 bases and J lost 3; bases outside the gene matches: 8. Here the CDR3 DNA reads TGTGCCAGTGCCTATGGACTAGCCGAAGAGACCCAGTACTTC. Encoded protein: CASAYGLAEETQYF.

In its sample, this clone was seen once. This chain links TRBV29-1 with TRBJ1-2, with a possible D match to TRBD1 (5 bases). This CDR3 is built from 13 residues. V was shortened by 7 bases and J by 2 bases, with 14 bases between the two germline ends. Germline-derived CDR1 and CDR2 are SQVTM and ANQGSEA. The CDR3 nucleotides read TGCAGCGCCGATACAGGAACAAACTATGGCTACACCTTC. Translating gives CSADTGTNYGYTF.

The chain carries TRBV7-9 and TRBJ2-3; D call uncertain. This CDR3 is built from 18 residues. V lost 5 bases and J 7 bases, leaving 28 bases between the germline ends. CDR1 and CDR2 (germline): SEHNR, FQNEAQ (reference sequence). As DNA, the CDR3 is TGTGCCAGCAGCCCCCAAATAGGGCCAACACCCATCAGGTATACGCAGTATTTT. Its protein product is CASSPQIGPTPIRYTQYF.